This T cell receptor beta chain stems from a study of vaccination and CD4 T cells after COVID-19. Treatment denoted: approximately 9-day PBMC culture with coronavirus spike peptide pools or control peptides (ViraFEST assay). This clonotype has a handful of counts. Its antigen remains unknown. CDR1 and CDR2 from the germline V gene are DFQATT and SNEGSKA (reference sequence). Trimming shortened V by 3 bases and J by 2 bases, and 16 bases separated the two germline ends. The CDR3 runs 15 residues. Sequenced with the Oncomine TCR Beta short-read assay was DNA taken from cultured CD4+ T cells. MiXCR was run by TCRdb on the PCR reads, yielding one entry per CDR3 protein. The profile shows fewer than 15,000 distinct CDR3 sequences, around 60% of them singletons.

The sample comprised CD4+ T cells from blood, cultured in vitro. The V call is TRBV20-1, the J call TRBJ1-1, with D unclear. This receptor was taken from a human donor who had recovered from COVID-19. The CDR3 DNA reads TGCAGTGCTAGTTCCCCCCTTACAGCCAACACTGAAGCTTTCTTT. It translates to CSASSPLTANTEAFF.